This TCR beta chain was identified in a study of T cell clonotyping in hematopoietic cell transplantation (dated by TCRdb to 2020 to 2022). Concerning the study at large: A total of more than 130 blood samples were collected in the study from 35 to 45 consecutive transplant recipients and their related donors. Recruitment of patients ran from September 2015 to early 2017, and follow-up continued until late 2020 or until death. General findings and caveats noted by the study authors: Overlap with donor repertoires was found for only a small fraction of recipient repertoires, with over 97% found to appear de novo at the given depth. A decrease in recipient TCR diversity was observed after transplant, and a progressive increase in pathologically expanded clonotypes was seen from day 30 to day 180. The sample size was limited, and because cells were not sorted, the contributions of CD4 and CD8 repertoires could not be separated. Broader TCR repertoire diversity after transplant was predicted by Inverse Simpson Index values from donors and from recipients before transplant.

In the paper's terms, the time point label means: 30 days after allo-HCT. Blood from recipients was drawn about 28 days before transplant and again at days 30, 100 and 180 after transplant. Nuclei Lysis Solution was used to extract genomic DNA from fresh or cryopreserved unfractionated peripheral blood mononuclear cells. Comment on this clone: Its cognate antigen has yet to be identified. Nothing much larger sits one base from this clone, and base qualities are not available.

TCR beta CDR3 regions were amplified from genomic DNA with the immunoSEQ assay, a bias-controlled multiplex PCR using V- and J-specific primers. A proprietary barcode and Illumina adapter sequences were added to the CDR3 amplicons in a second PCR step. CDR3 libraries were sequenced on an Illumina MiSeq instrument. Per the authors' processing: Export and quality control were done with immunoSEQ Analyzer 3.0, while downstream analyses used R Bioconductor and Immunarch. Only productive rearrangements within the normalized downsampled data set were used in the calculation of repertoire metrics. In the normalized cohort, a clonotype counted as pathologically expanded if the clonotype was larger than 5 templates. Repertoire diversity was measured with the Inverse Simpson Index. The non-normalized data set was used for CMV-specificity analyses so that all clonotypes could be captured. TCRdb retrieved this table from immuneACCESS and kept in-frame rearrangements only. Not all clones are present; in checked studies, unresolved V genes account for under half, and no reason is known for the remainder. Clone size and V and J calls were adopted from that table, with D and trimming inferred from the DNA. The sample table holds 14,000 or so clones, of which around 94% were seen once. The top ten hold approximately 4.8% of the sample.

CDR1 and CDR2 are read off the germline V gene (reference sequence) as LNHDA and SQIVND. The CDR3 starts with the cysteine, ends with the phenylalanine, and has 15 residues. Only CDR3 DNA remains: 45 bases, in frame from the first base. Trimming at the junction amounts to 3 bases on V and 5 bases on J, and the germline ends lie 17 bases apart. The starting material was PBMCs, obtained 30 days after allogeneic stem cell transplant. Recombination connected TRBV19 to TRBJ2-7; the D match is possibly TRBD1 or TRBD2, with 5 bases aligned in each. This clonotype originated in a male patient aged 55-69 years who had an allogeneic stem cell transplant from an unrelated donor, so the T cells may come from the graft donor. Some clones in this sample may be carry-over from other donors' samples. The sequenced DNA: TGTGCCAGTAGTATTTCGGCAGGGACCCTGAACGAGCAGTACTTC. Translated, this gives CASSISAGTLNEQYF.